This T cell receptor beta chain was recorded in a study of ipilimumab plus nivolumab after autologous stem cell transplantation (dated by TCRdb to the early 2020s). For the wider study: The median number of doses received by trial patients was 4 to 6 for ipilimumab and under 10 for nivolumab. The DLBCL cohort included primary refractory and relapsed disease, with 18-month progression-free survival of roughly 89% and 26% respectively. Around 40 patients made up the trial's intent-to-treat population. The trial enrolled patients with high-risk diffuse large B cell lymphoma, mature T cell lymphoma, or multiple myeloma undergoing autologous transplant. What the work shows at the level of the full study, not this receptor alone: The authors concluded that combined checkpoint inhibition appeared tolerable when used as consolidation after transplant. The authors stated that profiles of the T cell receptor repertoire, regulatory T cell phenotype and gut microbiota provided a biologic rationale for studying this approach further.

Checkpoint therapy began 14 to 28 days after autologous transplant, with ipilimumab given at 1 mg/kg intravenously on day 1 of selected weeks. Nivolumab was administered at 3 mg/kg intravenously on day 1 of weeks 1, 4, 7, 10, and every two weeks through week 26. The study was a Phase Ib clinical trial testing combined checkpoint inhibition with ipilimumab and nivolumab as consolidation after autologous stem cell transplantation. Looking up the germline V gene yields CDR1 SGHDT and CDR2 YYEEEE. From the cysteine through the phenylalanine, the CDR3 covers 13 amino acids. Only the CDR3 region is kept as DNA, spanning 39 bases read in frame from base 1. V is clipped by 1 base and J by 6 bases, and the sequence between their germline boundaries is 10 bases long. About this clone: No cognate antigen has been identified for it. No much larger clone exists at a distance of one base, and base qualities are not known.

Library method: the immunoSEQ multiplex PCR assay. TCRdb re-hosts the immuneACCESS table, in-frame sequences only. Its copies lack some clones; in the studies checked, an unresolved V gene accounts for under half of them, and the cause for the rest is not known. Across this sample there are fewer than 95,000 clones, with 65% to 85% seen only once. Roughly 2% of the sample is in the top ten clones. This receptor was obtained from a male donor with diffuse large B-cell lymphoma. Sequenced material: PBMCs, taken in a trial of ipilimumab plus nivolumab as post-transplant consolidation. The receptor chain draws on TRBV5-6 and TRBJ1-2, with no confidently assigned D gene. This receptor has the CDR3 CASSLINSNGYTF. In nucleotide form, the sequence is TGTGCCAGCAGCTTGATCAACTCCAATGGCTACACCTTC.